The entry below describes one TCR beta chain. Its antigen is not yet known. No base quality values were provided; no much bigger clone lies one nucleotide off. Genomic DNA was extracted from sorted cells for sequencing of the TCRbeta CDR3 region. The immunoSEQ Assay was used for sequencing of TCRbeta CDR3 regions. TCRdb stores this immuneACCESS table with in-frame sequences only. Part of the clones is absent; in the studies checked, under half of the shortfall reflects unresolved V genes, and no reason is known for the rest. For this sample the table gives 30,000 to 45,000 clones, of which around nine tenths were detected only once. The biggest ten clones account for roughly 12% of the sample. The data derive from a study of OX40 agonist ivuxolimab in advanced cancers. Study-wide context: Ivuxolimab, which targeted the costimulatory receptor OX40 (CD134), was an agonistic, fully human IgG2 monoclonal antibody. Intravenous ivuxolimab was administered to patients every 2 weeks at six dose levels: 0.01, 0.1, 0.3, 1.5, 3 and 10 mg/kg. Among the 50 to 55 dose-escalation patients, 19 had hepatocellular carcinoma, 15 or so melanoma, 9 renal cell carcinoma and 9 head and neck cancer. The dose-escalation cohort was 82.7% male with a mean age of approximately 60 years, ranging from about 23 to 85. Patients were allowed to have had prior anti-PD-1, anti-PD-L1 or anti-CTLA-4 therapy, and around two fifths of the dose-escalation patients had been treated with checkpoint inhibitors. Partial responses occurred in three dose-escalation patients, of whom one had hepatocellular carcinoma and two had cutaneous melanoma. Peripheral TCRbeta sequencing aimed to test whether ivuxolimab altered TCR sequence diversity and caused clonal T-cell expansion. The paper reports the monotherapy dose-escalation portion (N ≈ 50 patients) of the phase I ivuxolimab trial.

The trial excluded patients who had a history of autoimmune disease or who were on systemic immunosuppression. Peripheral blood for TCR sequencing was collected from all dose cohorts at baseline, on cycle 4 day 1, and on cycle 7 day 1. Samples came from an open-label, multicenter, first-in-human phase I dose-escalation trial of ivuxolimab. Adults with locally advanced or metastatic melanoma, renal cell, hepatocellular, or head and neck squamous cell carcinoma were enrolled in the trial. Before TCR sequencing, CD4+ T cells and CD8+ T cells were sorted from peripheral blood as separate populations. From the cysteine through the phenylalanine, the CDR3 covers 13 amino acids. Left in the record is the CDR3 DNA by itself, 39 bases read in frame from the first base. The germline V gene sets CDR1 to ENHRY and CDR2 to SYGVKD. V is cut by 7 bases and J by 1 base, and the space between the germline ends is 10 bases.

Points the paper makes about the study in general: At doses from 0.1 to 3.0 mg/kg, clonal expansion was seen in both CD4+ and CD8+ blood T cells between baseline and week 6. After ivuxolimab, expanded clones were on average more numerous among CD8+ T cells than among CD4+ T cells. The antigen specificity of the peripheral T cells that underwent clonal expansion was not determined. In the 0.1-3.0 mg/kg groups, partial responders were among the patients with the lowest normalized peripheral clonal expansion, particularly in CD8+ T cells. Low levels of normalized T-cell clonal expansion were also seen in some patients who did not respond.

The clonotype was recovered from an adult with an advanced solid tumor such as melanoma, head and neck, liver or kidney cancer. The specimen was CD4+ or CD8+ T cells sorted from blood, collected in a trial of the OX40 agonist ivuxolimab. The chain couples TRBV10-3 to TRBJ1-1, with the D gene not clear enough to name. The nucleotide sequence is given as TGTGCCATCACCCCAGGCCCGAACACTGAAGCTTTCTTT. The translation is CAITPGPNTEAFF.